The TCR beta chain under discussion was sequenced for a study of PD-L1 blockade in urothelial cancer. Turning to the study itself: Blood underwent analysis 3 weeks (second dose) and 6 weeks after treatment began.

A note on this clone: Its antigen remains unidentified.

Overall study findings and caveats: Blood clones associated with the tumor expanded more at 3 weeks in durable-benefit patients.

Diagnoses among patients were locally advanced or metastatic urothelial carcinoma. The number of samples from each patient was between 1 and 8, taken pretreatment and on-treatment. The CDR3 has 13 amino acids. The germline gives CDR1 SQVTM, CDR2 ANQGSEA. V was clipped by 7 bases and J by 1 base, with 13 bases between them. Assay used: immunoSEQ multiplex PCR; TCRdb lists only in-frame clones, some missing. The data hold about 38,000 clones, with 75% to 95% observed a single time. This receptor was obtained from an older man with urothelial cancer. The gene calls are TRBV29-1 and TRBJ2-5, with D possibly matching TRBD2 (6 bases). The material sequenced was PBMCs, taken around atezolizumab (anti-PD-L1) treatment. DNA of the CDR3: TGCAGCGCTGACCTAGCGAGCCAAGAGACCCAGTACTTC. Its protein product is CSADLASQETQYF.